The sequence of this T cell receptor (beta chain) was determined in a study of blood T cells in healthy people across ages. This CDR3 has 8 amino acids. Germline lookup yields CDR1 MDHEN and CDR2 SYDVKM. The second PCR ran roughly 6 to 11 cycles with a sample-barcoded 5' primer and J-beta primers. All cDNA molecules were each tagged by a template-switch adaptor with 12 random nucleotides. TCRdb ran MiXCR on the 5' RACE reads and lists one entry per CDR3 protein. In the table there are around 780,000 distinct CDR3 sequences, about 56% of which are singletons. The chain joins TRBV28 to TRBJ2-1; possible D gene TRBD1, 5 bases. The TCR was taken from a man aged 35-49 years in good health. The sequencing input was blood. The CDR3 region has the DNA TGTCTCCGACAGGAGCAGTTCTTC. Residues: CLRQEQFF.